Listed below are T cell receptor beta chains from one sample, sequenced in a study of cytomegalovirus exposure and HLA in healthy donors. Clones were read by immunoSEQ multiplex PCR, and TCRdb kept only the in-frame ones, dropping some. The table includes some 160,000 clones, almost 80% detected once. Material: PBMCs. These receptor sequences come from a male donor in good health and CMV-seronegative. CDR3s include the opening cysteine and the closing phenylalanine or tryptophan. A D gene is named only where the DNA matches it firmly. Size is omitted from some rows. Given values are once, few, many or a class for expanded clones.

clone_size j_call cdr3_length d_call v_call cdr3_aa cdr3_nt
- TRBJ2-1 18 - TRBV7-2 CASSFDSIVVASSNEQFF TGTGCCAGCAGCTTCGACTCGATAGTGGTAGCGTCTTCGAATGAGCAGTTCTTC
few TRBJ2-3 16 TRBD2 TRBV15 CATSRDTGLATDTQYF TGTGCCACCAGCAGAGATACGGGACTAGCGACAGATACGCAGTATTTT
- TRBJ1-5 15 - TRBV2 CASSPSSPSTQPQHF TGTGCCAGCAGTCCAAGCTCCCCAAGTACTCAGCCCCAGCATTTT
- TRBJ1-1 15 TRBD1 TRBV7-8 CASSLGTAKNTEAFF TGTGCCAGCAGCTTGGGGACAGCCAAAAACACTGAAGCTTTCTTT
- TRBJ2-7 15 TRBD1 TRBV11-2 CASSLDPGQGYEQYF TGTGCCAGCAGCTTAGATCCGGGACAGGGCTACGAGCAGTACTTC
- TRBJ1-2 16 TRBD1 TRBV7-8 CASSPRTGGALYGYTF TGTGCCAGCAGCCCAAGGACAGGGGGCGCGTTATATGGCTACACCTTC
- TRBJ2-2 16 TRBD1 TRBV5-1 CASSPYRGLGTGGLFF TGCGCCAGCAGCCCCTACAGGGGGCTAGGCACCGGGGGGCTGTTTTTT
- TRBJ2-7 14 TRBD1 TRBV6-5 CASSPRDRDYEQYF TGTGCCAGCAGTCCGCGGGACAGGGATTACGAGCAGTACTTC
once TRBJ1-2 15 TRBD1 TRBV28 CASSLVPGGNYGYTF TGTGCCAGCAGTTTAGTCCCAGGGGGCAACTATGGCTACACCTTC
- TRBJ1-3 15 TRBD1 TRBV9 CASSVGTGGGNTIYF TGTGCCAGCAGCGTAGGGACAGGGGGCGGAAACACCATATATTTT
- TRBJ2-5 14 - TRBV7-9 CASSWGTGRETQYF TGTGCCAGCAGCTGGGGTACAGGGCGGGAGACCCAGTACTTC
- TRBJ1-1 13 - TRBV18 CASSLPGSTEAFF TGTGCCAGCTCACTCCCGGGTAGCACTGAAGCTTTCTTT
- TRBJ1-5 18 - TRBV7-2 CASSLVSWQANSNQPQHF TGTGCCAGCAGCTTGGTGAGTTGGCAGGCGAATAGCAATCAGCCCCAGCATTTT
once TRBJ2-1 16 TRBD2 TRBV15 CATSRVVGTSGNEQFF TGTGCCACCAGCAGAGTAGTCGGGACTAGCGGTAATGAGCAGTTCTTC
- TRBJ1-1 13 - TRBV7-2 CASSLVGDTEAFF TGTGCCAGCAGCTTGGTGGGAGACACTGAAGCTTTCTTT
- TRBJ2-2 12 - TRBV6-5 CASTRGSGELFF TGTGCCAGCACCCGGGGGTCCGGGGAGCTGTTTTTT
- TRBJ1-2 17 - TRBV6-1 CASSEAALASGLGGYTF TGTGCCAGCAGTGAAGCGGCCCTCGCATCAGGGTTGGGGGGCTACACCTTC
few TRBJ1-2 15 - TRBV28 CASSLFRGTNYGYTF TGTGCCAGCAGTTTATTCAGGGGTACTAACTATGGCTACACCTTC
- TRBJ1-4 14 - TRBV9 CASSVDGRGEKLFF TGTGCCAGCAGCGTAGACGGGAGGGGTGAAAAACTGTTTTTT
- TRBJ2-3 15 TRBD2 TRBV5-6 CASSSLVAGGDTQYF TGTGCCAGCAGCTCCCTGGTAGCGGGAGGAGATACGCAGTATTTT
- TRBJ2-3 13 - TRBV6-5 CASSWDNTDTQYF TGTGCCAGCAGTTGGGACAACACAGATACGCAGTATTTT
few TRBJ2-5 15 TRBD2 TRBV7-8 CASSLERTSMQTQYF TGTGCCAGCAGCTTAGAAAGGACTAGCATGCAGACCCAGTACTTC
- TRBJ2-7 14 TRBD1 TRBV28 CASSGTDSADEQYF TGTGCCAGCAGTGGGACAGATAGCGCGGACGAGCAGTACTTC
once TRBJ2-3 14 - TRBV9 CASSAGTSTDTQYF TGTGCCAGCAGCGCCGGGACTAGCACAGATACGCAGTATTTT
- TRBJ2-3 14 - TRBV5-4 CASSLSTDSDTQYF TGTGCCAGCAGCCTATCGACAGATTCAGATACGCAGTATTTT
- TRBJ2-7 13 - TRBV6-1 CASSEGARPWQYF TGTGCCAGCAGTGAAGGGGCCAGGCCGTGGCAGTACTTC
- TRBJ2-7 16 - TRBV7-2 CASSLGTGKGSYEQYF TGTGCCAGCAGCTTAGGGACCGGGAAAGGCTCCTACGAGCAGTACTTC
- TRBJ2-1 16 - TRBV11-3 CASSLRVGSSYNEQFF TGTGCCAGCAGCTTACGGGTTGGGAGCTCCTACAATGAGCAGTTCTTC
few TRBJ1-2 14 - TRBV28 CASSTGGSGYGYTF TGTGCCAGCAGTACGGGCGGGAGCGGCTATGGCTACACCTTC
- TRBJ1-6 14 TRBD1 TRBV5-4 CASSWDRHNSPLHF TGTGCCAGCAGCTGGGACAGGCACAATTCACCCCTCCACTTT
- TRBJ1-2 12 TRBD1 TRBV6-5 CASSTGQGTYTF TGTGCCAGCAGCACGGGACAGGGGACCTACACCTTC
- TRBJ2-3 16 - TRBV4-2 CASSQDIGLSTDTQYF TGTGCCAGCAGCCAAGATATCGGACTATCCACAGATACGCAGTATTTT
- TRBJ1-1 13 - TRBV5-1 CASSFDRNTEAFF TGCGCCAGCAGCTTCGACAGGAACACTGAAGCTTTCTTT
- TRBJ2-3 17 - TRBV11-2 CASSLVTTLSRTDTQYF TGTGCCAGCAGCTTAGTTACTACCCTATCCCGCACAGATACGCAGTATTTT
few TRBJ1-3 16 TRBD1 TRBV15 CATSRPGTGSGNTIYF TGTGCCACCAGCAGGCCAGGGACAGGCTCTGGAAACACCATATATTTT
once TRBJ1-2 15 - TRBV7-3 CASSLGQGSNYGYTF TGTGCCAGCAGCTTAGGGCAGGGGAGCAACTATGGCTACACCTTC
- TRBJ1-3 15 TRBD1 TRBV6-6 CASKSGGASGNTIYF TGTGCCAGCAAGTCAGGGGGCGCTTCTGGAAACACCATATATTTT
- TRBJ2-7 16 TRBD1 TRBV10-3 CAISGVAGTGVYEQYF TGTGCCATCAGTGGGGTCGCCGGGACAGGGGTCTACGAGCAGTACTTC
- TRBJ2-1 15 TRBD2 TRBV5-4 CASSFRTSAYNEQFF TGTGCCAGCAGCTTTCGGACTAGCGCCTACAATGAGCAGTTCTTC
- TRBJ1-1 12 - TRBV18 CASSPLGVGAFF TGTGCCAGCTCACCACTCGGGGTAGGTGCTTTCTTT
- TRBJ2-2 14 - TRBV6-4 CASSGTPNTGELFF TGTGCCAGCAGCGGGACACCGAACACCGGGGAGCTGTTTTTT
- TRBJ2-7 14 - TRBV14 CASSPTGNSYEQYF TGTGCCAGCAGCCCAACAGGGAATTCCTACGAGCAGTACTTC
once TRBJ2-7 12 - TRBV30 CAWSVVSYEQYF TGTGCCTGGAGTGTAGTTAGCTACGAGCAGTACTTC
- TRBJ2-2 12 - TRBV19 CASSLRTGELFF TGTGCCAGTAGTCTCCGGACCGGGGAGCTGTTTTTT
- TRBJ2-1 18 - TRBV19 CASSPKGAAVSSYNEQFF TGTGCCAGTAGTCCTAAGGGAGCAGCCGTATCCTCCTACAATGAGCAGTTCTTC
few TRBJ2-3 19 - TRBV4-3 CASSQDPGGGLPSTDTQYF TGCGCCAGCAGCCAAGATCCCGGCGGGGGCCTGCCTAGCACAGATACGCAGTATTTT
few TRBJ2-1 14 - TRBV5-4 CASSLGGDSKKQFF TGTGCCAGCAGCTTGGGAGGGGACTCTAAGAAGCAGTTCTTC
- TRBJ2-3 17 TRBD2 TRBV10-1 CASSELSSGRAPDTQYF TGCGCCAGCAGTGAGTTGTCTAGCGGGAGGGCCCCAGATACGCAGTATTTT
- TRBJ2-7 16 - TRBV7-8 CASSPNLDSLFYEQYF TGTGCCAGCAGCCCGAACCTGGACAGTCTTTTCTACGAGCAGTACTTC
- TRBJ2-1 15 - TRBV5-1 CASSLTGSSYNEQFF TGCGCCAGCAGCTTGACAGGAAGCTCCTACAATGAGCAGTTCTTC